This T cell receptor beta chain was observed in a study of radiotherapy plus CTLA-4 blockade in lung cancer (dated by TCRdb to the late 2010s). In terms of the full investigation: Among the enrolled patients, approximately 18% had an objective response, and 31% reached disease control.

The germline V gene gives CDR1 as SNHLY and CDR2 as FYNNEI. Trimming costs V 6 bases and J 5 bases, and their ends lie 14 bases apart. The CDR3 starts with the cysteine, ends with the phenylalanine, and has 14 residues. The CDR3 DNA has 42 bases and is translated from base 1. To prepare the library, the immunoSEQ multiplex PCR assay was applied. Not all clones reach the TCRdb copy of this immuneACCESS table, which keeps in-frame sequences only. Checked studies attribute under half of the gap to unresolved V genes and leave the rest unexplained. In this sample the table shows more than 50,000 clones, about 72% of which occur a single time. Of the sample, 2.9% is held by the ten largest clones. With respect to this clone: It has no known antigen specificity. No quality values exist for individual bases; no much larger clone is one base distant.

The study at large found these results: After treatment with radiotherapy and ipilimumab, TCR clones that originated in tumors expanded in peripheral blood. The strongest predictors of response were reported to be early dynamic shifts in blood T cell clones along with a rise in serum interferon-beta following radiation.

In this study, focal radiation therapy paired with CTLA-4 blockade (ipilimumab) was tested in patients who had chemo-refractory metastatic non-small-cell lung cancer. The clonotype was recovered from a human donor with non-small cell lung cancer who had a complete response to radiotherapy plus ipilimumab. Source: peripheral blood, taken from a patient treated with radiotherapy plus ipilimumab. The chain couples TRBV2 to TRBJ2-1; D gene: possibly TRBD2, on 6 matching bases. The bases read TGTGCCAGCAGCAAGGGAGGAATTGACAATGAGCAGTTCTTC. It translates as CASSKGGIDNEQFF.